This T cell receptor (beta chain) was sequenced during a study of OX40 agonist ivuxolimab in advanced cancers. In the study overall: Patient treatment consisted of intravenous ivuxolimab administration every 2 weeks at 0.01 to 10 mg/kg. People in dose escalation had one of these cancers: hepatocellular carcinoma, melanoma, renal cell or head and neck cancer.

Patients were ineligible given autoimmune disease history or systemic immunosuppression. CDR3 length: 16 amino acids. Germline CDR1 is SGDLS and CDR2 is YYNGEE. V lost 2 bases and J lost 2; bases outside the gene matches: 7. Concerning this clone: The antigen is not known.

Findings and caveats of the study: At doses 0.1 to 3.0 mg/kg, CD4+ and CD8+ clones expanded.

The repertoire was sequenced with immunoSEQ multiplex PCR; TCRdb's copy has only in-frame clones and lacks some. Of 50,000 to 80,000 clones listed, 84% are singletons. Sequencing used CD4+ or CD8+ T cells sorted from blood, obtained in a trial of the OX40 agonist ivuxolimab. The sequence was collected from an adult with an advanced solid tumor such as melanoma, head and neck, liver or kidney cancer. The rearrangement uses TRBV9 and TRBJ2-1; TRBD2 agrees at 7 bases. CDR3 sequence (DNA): TGTGCCAGCAGCGTTCGTCGCGGGAGTCCCTACAATGAGCAGTTCTTC. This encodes CASSVRRGSPYNEQFF.